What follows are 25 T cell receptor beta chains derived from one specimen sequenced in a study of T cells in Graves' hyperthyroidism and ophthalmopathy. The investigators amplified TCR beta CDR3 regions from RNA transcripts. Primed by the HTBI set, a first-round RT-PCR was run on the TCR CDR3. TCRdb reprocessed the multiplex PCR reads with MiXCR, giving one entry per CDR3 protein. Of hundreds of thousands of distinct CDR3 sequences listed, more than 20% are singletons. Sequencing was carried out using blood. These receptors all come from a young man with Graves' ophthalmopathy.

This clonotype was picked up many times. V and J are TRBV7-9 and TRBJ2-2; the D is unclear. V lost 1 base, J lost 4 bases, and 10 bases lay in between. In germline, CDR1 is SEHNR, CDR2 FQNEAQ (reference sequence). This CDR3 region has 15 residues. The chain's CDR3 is CASSLDGGSTGELFF. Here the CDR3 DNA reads TGTGCCAGCAGCTTAGACGGCGGTTCCACCGGGGAGCTGTTTTTT.

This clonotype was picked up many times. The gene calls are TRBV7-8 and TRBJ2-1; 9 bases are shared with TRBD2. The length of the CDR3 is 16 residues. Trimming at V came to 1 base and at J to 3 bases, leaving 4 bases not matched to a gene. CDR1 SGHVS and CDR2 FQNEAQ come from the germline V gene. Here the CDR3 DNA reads TGTGCCAGCAGCTTAGGGGCTAGCGGGAACTACAATGAGCAGTTCTTC. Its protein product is CASSLGASGNYNEQFF.

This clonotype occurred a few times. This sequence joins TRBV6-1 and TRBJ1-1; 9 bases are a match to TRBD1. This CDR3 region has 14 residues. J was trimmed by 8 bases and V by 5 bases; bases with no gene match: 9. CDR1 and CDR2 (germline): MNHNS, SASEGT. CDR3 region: CASSSLPGQGEAFF. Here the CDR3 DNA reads TGTGCCAGCAGTTCCCTCCCGGGACAGGGCGAAGCTTTCTTT.

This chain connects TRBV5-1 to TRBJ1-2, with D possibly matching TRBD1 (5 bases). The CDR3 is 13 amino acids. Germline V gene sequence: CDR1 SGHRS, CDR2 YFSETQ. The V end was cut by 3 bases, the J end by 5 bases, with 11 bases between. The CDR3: CASSSAEGYGYTF. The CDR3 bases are TGCGCCAGCAGCTCAGCGGAGGGGTATGGCTACACCTTC.

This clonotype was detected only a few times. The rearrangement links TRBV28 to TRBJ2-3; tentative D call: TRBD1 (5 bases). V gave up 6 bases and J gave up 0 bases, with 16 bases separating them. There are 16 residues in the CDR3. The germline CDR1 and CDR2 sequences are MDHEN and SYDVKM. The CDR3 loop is CASSLDSSLSTDTQYF. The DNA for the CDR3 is TGTGCCAGCAGCTTAGACAGCTCTTTAAGCACAGATACGCAGTATTTT. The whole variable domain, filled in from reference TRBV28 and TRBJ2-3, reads DVKVTQSSRYLVKRTGEKVFLECVQDMDHENMFWYRQDPGLGLRLIYFSYDVKMKEKGDIPEGYSVSREKKERFSLILESASTNQTSMYLCASSLDSSLSTDTQYFGPGTRLTVL.

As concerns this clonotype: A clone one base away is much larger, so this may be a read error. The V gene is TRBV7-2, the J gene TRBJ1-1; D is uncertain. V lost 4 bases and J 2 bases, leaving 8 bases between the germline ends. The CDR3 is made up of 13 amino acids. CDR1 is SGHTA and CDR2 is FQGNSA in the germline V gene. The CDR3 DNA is TGTACCAGCAGCTCGCGACCAAACACTGAAGCTTTCTTT. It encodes CTSSSRPNTEAFF.

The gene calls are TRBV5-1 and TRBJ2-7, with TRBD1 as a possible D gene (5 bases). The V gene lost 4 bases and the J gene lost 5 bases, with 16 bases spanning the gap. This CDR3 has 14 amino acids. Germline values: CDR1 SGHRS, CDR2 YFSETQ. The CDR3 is CASSQQPRAHEQYF. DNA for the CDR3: TGCGCCAGCAGCCAGCAACCCAGGGCCCACGAGCAGTACTTC.

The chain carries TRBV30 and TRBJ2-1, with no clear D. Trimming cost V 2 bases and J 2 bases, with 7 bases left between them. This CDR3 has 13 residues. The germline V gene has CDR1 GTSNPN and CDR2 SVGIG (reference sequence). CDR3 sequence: CAWSLVTYNEQFF. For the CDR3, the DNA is TGTGCCTGGAGTCTAGTGACCTACAATGAGCAGTTCTTC.

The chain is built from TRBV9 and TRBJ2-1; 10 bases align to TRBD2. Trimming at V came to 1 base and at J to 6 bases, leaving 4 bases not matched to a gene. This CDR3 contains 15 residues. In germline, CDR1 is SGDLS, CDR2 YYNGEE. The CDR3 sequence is CASSVIASGSNEQFF. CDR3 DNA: TGTGCCAGCAGCGTAATTGCTAGCGGGAGCAATGAGCAGTTCTTC.

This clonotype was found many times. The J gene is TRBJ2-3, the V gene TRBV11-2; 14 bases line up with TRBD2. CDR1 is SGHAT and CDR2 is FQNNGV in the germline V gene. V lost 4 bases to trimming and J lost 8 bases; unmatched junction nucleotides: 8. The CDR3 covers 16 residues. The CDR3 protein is CASSSGTSGRVFTQYF. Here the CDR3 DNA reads TGTGCCAGCAGCTCCGGGACTAGCGGGAGAGTTTTTACGCAGTATTTT.

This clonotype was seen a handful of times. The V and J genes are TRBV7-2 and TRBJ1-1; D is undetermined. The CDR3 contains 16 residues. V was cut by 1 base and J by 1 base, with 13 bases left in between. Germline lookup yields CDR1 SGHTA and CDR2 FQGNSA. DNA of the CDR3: TGTGCCAGCAGCTTAGAGCCCTGGGTGGGGAACACTGAAGCTTTCTTT. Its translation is CASSLEPWVGNTEAFF.

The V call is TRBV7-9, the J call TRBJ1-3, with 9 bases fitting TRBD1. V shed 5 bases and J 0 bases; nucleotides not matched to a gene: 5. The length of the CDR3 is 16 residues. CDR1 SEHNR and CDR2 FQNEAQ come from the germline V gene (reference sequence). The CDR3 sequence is CASSTGQGISGNTIYF. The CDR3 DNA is TGTGCCAGCAGCACCGGACAGGGGATCTCTGGAAACACCATATATTTT.

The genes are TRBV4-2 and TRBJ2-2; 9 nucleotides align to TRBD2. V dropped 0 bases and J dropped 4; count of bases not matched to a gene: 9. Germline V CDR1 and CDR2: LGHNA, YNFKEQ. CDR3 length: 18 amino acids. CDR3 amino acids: CASSQDPRREGGTGELFF. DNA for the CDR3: TGTGCCAGCAGCCAAGACCCTCGGCGGGAGGGTGGCACCGGGGAGCTGTTTTTT.

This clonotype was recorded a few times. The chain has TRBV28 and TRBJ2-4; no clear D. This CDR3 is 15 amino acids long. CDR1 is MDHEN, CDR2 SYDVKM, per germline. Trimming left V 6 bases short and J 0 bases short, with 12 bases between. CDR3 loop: CASSPIALAKNIQYF. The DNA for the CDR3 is TGTGCCAGCAGCCCCATCGCCCTAGCCAAAAACATTCAGTACTTC. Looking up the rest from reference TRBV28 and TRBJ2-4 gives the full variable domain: DVKVTQSSRYLVKRTGEKVFLECVQDMDHENMFWYRQDPGLGLRLIYFSYDVKMKEKGDIPEGYSVSREKKERFSLILESASTNQTSMYLCASSPIALAKNIQYFGAGTRLSVL.

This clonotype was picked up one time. The CDR3 spells CASSLSGVGNTIYF. For the CDR3, the DNA is TGTGCCAGCAGTTTATCAGGGGTTGGAAACACCATATATTTT. The chain carries TRBV27 and TRBJ1-3; D possibly corresponds to TRBD1 (5 bases). V lost 0 bases and J lost 3, with 6 bases in between. Germline CDR1 MNHEY, CDR2 SMNVEV (reference sequence). This CDR3 has 14 amino acids.

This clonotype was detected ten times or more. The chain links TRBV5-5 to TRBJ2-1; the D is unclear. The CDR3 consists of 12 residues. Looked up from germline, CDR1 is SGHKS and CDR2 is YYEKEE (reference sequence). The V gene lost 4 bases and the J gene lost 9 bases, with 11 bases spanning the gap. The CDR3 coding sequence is TGTGCCAGCAGCCACTTCGAGAGTGAGCAGTTCTTC. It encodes CASSHFESEQFF.

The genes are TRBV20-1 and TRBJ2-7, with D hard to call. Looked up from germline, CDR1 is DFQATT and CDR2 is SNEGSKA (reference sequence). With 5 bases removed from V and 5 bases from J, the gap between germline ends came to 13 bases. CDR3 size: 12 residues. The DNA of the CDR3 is TGCAGTGCTTCAGAGACCCATGACGAGCAGTACTTC. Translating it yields CSASETHDEQYF.

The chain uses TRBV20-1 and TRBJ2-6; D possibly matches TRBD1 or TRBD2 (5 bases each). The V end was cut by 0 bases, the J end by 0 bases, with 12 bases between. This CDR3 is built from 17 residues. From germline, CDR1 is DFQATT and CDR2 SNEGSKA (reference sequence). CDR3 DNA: TGCAGTGCTAGAGATCGAGGGGCGATCTCTGGGGCCAACGTCCTGACTTTC. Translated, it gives CSARDRGAISGANVLTF.

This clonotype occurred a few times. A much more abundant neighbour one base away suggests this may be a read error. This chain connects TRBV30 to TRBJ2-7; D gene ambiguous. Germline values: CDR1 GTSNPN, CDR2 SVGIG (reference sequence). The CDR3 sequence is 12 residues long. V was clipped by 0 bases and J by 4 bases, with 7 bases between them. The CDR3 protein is CAWSVNRYEQYF. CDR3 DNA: TGTGCCTGGAGTGTAAACAGATACGAGCAGTACTTC.

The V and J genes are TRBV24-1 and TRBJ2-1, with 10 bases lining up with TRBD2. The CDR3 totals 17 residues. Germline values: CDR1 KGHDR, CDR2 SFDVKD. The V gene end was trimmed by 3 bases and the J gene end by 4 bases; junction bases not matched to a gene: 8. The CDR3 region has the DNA TGTGCCACCAGTGATGTCCCGTTGGGACTAGCGTACAATGAGCAGTTCTTC. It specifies CATSDVPLGLAYNEQFF.

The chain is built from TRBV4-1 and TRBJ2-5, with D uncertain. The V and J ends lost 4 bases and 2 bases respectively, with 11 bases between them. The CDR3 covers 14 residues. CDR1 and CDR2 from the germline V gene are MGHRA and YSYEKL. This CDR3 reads CASSPFAAQETQYF. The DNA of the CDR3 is TGCGCCAGCAGCCCGTTTGCAGCTCAAGAGACCCAGTACTTC.

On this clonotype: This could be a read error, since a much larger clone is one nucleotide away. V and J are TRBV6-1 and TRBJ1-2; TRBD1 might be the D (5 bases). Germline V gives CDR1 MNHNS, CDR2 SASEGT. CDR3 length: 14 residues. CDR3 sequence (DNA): TGTGCCGGCAGTGAAGCGGGGACGGTCTATGGCTACACCTTC. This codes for CAGSEAGTVYGYTF.

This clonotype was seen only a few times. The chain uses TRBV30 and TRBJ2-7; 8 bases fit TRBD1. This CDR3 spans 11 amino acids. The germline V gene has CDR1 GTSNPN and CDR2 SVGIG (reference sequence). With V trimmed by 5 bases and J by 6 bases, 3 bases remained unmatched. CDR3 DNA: TGTGCCTGGGGACAGGGAGGCGAGCAGTACTTC. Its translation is CAWGQGGEQYF.

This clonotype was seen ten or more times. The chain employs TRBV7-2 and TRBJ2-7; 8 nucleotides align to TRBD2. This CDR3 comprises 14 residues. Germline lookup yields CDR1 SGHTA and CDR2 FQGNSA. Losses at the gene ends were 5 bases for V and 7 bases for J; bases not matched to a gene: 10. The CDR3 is CASSPPAGVGEQYF. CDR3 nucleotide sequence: TGTGCCAGCAGCCCCCCAGCGGGAGTAGGGGAGCAGTACTTC.

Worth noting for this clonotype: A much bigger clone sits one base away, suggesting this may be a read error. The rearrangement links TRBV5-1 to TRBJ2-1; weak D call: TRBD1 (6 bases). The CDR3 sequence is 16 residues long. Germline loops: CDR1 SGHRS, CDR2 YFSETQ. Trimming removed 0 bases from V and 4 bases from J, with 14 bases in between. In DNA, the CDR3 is TGCGCCAGCAGCTTGGAGGGGGAGCCAGCGTACAATGAGCAGTTCTTC. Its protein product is CASSLEGEPAYNEQFF.